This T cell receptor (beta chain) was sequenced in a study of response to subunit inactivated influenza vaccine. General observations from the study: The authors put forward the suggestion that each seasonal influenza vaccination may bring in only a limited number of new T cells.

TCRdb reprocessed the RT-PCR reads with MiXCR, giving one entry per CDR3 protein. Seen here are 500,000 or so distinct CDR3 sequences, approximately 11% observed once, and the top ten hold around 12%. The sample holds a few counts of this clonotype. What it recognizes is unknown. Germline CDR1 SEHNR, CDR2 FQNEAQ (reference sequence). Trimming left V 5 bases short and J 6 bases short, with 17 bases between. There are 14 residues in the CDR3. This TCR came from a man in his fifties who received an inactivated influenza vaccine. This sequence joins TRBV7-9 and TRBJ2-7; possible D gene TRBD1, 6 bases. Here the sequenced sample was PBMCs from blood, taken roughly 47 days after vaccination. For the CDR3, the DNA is TGTGCCAGCAGCCATGGCTGGGGGCGAGCCGAGCAGTACTTC. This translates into CASSHGWGRAEQYF.